Given below is one T cell receptor beta chain in context. Its specific antigen is unknown. Base qualities are not at hand, and no much larger clone is one base apart. TCRbeta CDR3 regions were amplified from genomic DNA using the immunoSEQ Assay, a bias-controlled multiplex PCR. In the authors' own workflow: Within the assay, amplification of reference gene primers was used to estimate how many nucleated cells each sample contained. To quantify the absolute abundance of each unique TCRbeta CDR3 rearrangement, sequence reads were collapsed and filtered. For each sample, productive Simpson clonality was calculated as the square root of Simpson's diversity index across productive rearrangements. The source is immuneACCESS, and TCRdb retained only in-frame sequences with V and J called. Part of the clones is not carried over; for the studies checked, unresolved V genes explain less than half of this, and the remainder is unexplained. That table furnishes V, J and clone size, whereas the DNA furnished D and trimming. This sample has around 81,000 clones in its table, and over 75% of those were observed once. The ten largest account for about 6.7% of the sample.

These data are taken from a study of blood T cell repertoires in COVID-19 (dated by TCRdb to 2018 to 2021). Background on the whole study: Samples from collaborators originated in the United States, Italy and Spain and spanned both the acute and convalescent phases of COVID-19. The sample metadata nearly always contained a de-identified subject ID, COVID-19 status, age in years and sex. The material from the prospective study consisted of cDNA or gDNA derived from T cells, B-cell-depleted T cells, or PBMCs. Where HLA class I and class II types were available, the types were taken from metadata supplied by the sample provider, not from assay-based typing. The repertoires were made available in a free public database intended to serve as a resource for research on the immune response to SARS-CoV-2. Deeply sampled blood TCRbeta repertoires from subjects exposed to, actively infected with, or recovered from COVID-19 were included in the dataset. The samples were drawn from the first 160 participants of the ongoing ImmuneRACE study and from 1,254 subjects provided by 6 global collaborators.

Each collaborating institution followed its own protocols to collect whole blood in K2EDTA tubes. For TCRbeta analysis, collaborators shipped samples in one of three forms: frozen whole blood, isolated PBMCs, or DNA extracted from either of those sample types. V is clipped by 5 bases and J by 7 bases, and the sequence between their germline boundaries is 9 bases long. Inclusive of the bounding cysteine and phenylalanine, the CDR3 is 11 residues long. CDR3 DNA is the only sequence kept; it has 33 bases, read in frame from the first base. The study at large found these results: How much clinical and demographic metadata was included differed by source and by participant, and the metadata was provided uncurated.

Material: peripheral blood. The receptor was derived from a man in his 70s with acute or convalescent COVID-19. The rearrangement combines TRBV12-3 or TRBV12-4 with TRBJ2-7; the D gene is unclear. DNA sequence: TGTGCCAGCAGTAAAGCATTAGAGCAGTACTTC. Its translation reads: CASSKALEQYF.